Listed below are T cell receptor beta chains from one sample, sequenced in a study of T cell responses to AZD1222 COVID-19 vaccine. Sequenced by immunoSEQ multiplex PCR; TCRdb stores in-frame clones only, minus some. Among more than 250,000 clones listed, approximately 93% were seen once. The specimen comprised peripheral blood, sampled on day 0 of AZD1222 vaccination. Receptors originate from an adult in good health. CDR3s include the opening cysteine and the closing phenylalanine or tryptophan. A D gene is named only where the DNA matches it firmly. Size tells how often a clone was seen (once, few, many) or the class of an expanded clone, and some rows leave it out.

. | . | TRBJ1-4 | TRBV7-9 | CASSPIRTANEKLFF | TGTGCCAGCAGTCCAATTCGGACAGCTAATGAAAAACTGTTTTTT
. | TRBD1 | TRBJ1-5 | TRBV30 | CAWNQGGNQPQHF | TGTGCCTGGAACCAGGGGGGAAATCAGCCCCAGCATTTT
. | TRBD1 | TRBJ2-1 | TRBV7-9 | CASSPTGDEQFF | TGTGCCAGCAGCCCCACAGGGGATGAGCAGTTCTTC
. | . | TRBJ1-1 | TRBV12-3/TRBV12-4 | CASSARVNTEAFF | TGTGCCAGCAGTGCCAGGGTGAACACTGAAGCTTTCTTT
. | TRBD1 | TRBJ1-5 | TRBV6-5 | CASSRATGEVQPQHF | TGTGCCAGCAGTAGGGCGACAGGGGAGGTTCAGCCCCAGCATTTT
. | . | TRBJ2-7 | TRBV19 | CARSNIGIYYEQYF | TGTGCCAGGAGTAATATCGGAATATACTACGAGCAGTACTTC
. | TRBD2 | TRBJ2-1 | TRBV28 | CASRSLAYNEQFF | TGTGCCAGCAGGTCACTAGCGTACAATGAGCAGTTCTTC
. | . | TRBJ1-5 | TRBV18 | CASSHGKSNQPQHF | TGTGCCAGCTCACATGGAAAAAGCAATCAGCCCCAGCATTTT
. | . | TRBJ1-1 | TRBV6-2/TRBV6-3 | CASSFLNTEAFF | TGTGCCAGCAGTTTCCTGAACACTGAAGCTTTCTTT
. | . | TRBJ2-7 | TRBV5-6 | CASSFPPGTSYEQYF | TGTGCCAGCAGCTTCCCGCCGGGGACCTCCTACGAGCAGTACTTC
. | . | TRBJ1-1 | TRBV4-3 | CASSRDPRTEAFF | TGCGCCAGCAGCCGAGACCCAAGGACTGAAGCTTTCTTT
. | . | TRBJ1-2 | TRBV5-1 | CASSNQGVYGYTF | TGCGCCAGCAGCAATCAGGGCGTCTATGGCTACACCTTC
. | . | TRBJ1-1 | TRBV28 | CASPPEGRLDTEAFF | TGTGCCAGCCCTCCCGAGGGGCGGCTGGACACTGAAGCTTTCTTT
. | . | TRBJ2-7 | TRBV6-5 | CASSPGRRRYEQYF | TGTGCCAGCAGTCCGGGACGTCGACGCTACGAGCAGTACTTC
. | . | TRBJ1-2 | TRBV10-3 | CAISVGAGYGYTF | TGTGCCATCAGTGTAGGGGCCGGCTATGGCTACACCTTC
. | . | TRBJ2-7 | TRBV19 | CASSIQEEGEQYF | TGTGCCAGTAGTATCCAAGAGGAAGGGGAGCAGTACTTC
. | . | TRBJ1-6 | TRBV15 | CATSSGGKSSPLHF | TGTGCCACCAGCTCCGGGGGGAAGAGTTCACCCCTCCACTTT
. | . | TRBJ2-1 | TRBV15 | CATSRDVRGYNEQFF | TGTGCCACCAGCAGAGATGTCAGGGGATACAATGAGCAGTTCTTC
once | . | TRBJ1-5 | TRBV28 | CASSFPTGQPQHF | TGTGCCAGCAGTTTCCCCACAGGGCAGCCCCAGCATTTT
. | TRBD2 | TRBJ2-2 | TRBV6-2/TRBV6-3 | CASSLLSGRRTGELFF | TGTGCCAGCAGTCTCCTAAGCGGGAGAAGGACCGGGGAGCTGTTTTTT
. | . | TRBJ1-4 | TRBV23-1 | CASSQSPLAQGPSTNEKLFF | TGCGCCAGCAGTCAATCCCCCCTCGCGCAGGGCCCCTCAACTAATGAAAAACTGTTTTTT
. | . | TRBJ1-2 | TRBV9 | CASSPQAAGYTF | TGTGCCAGCAGCCCGCAGGCGGCGGGCTACACCTTC
. | . | TRBJ2-1 | TRBV2 | CASSEAGEGEQFF | TGTGCCAGCAGTGAAGCGGGAGAGGGTGAGCAGTTCTTC
few | . | TRBJ1-1 | TRBV28 | CASSLTLRGTEAFF | TGTGCCAGCAGTCTAACCCTGAGGGGCACTGAAGCTTTCTTT
. | . | TRBJ1-3 | TRBV2 | CASSAWRGSGNTIYF | TGTGCCAGCAGTGCGTGGAGGGGCTCTGGAAACACCATATATTTT
. | . | TRBJ2-7 | TRBV10-3 | CAISLANHEQYF | TGTGCCATCTCCCTAGCGAACCACGAGCAGTACTTC
. | . | TRBJ1-4 | TRBV4-1 | CASSQVGVEKLFF | TGCGCCAGCAGCCAAGTGGGAGTAGAAAAACTGTTTTTT
. | TRBD1 | TRBJ2-7 | TRBV19 | CASSPGTGGIEQYF | TGTGCCAGTAGCCCTGGGACAGGCGGAATCGAGCAGTACTTC
. | . | TRBJ1-1 | TRBV20-1 | CSARDSEAFF | TGCAGTGCTAGAGACAGTGAAGCTTTCTTT
. | . | TRBJ2-7 | TRBV15 | CATSRGDGRQQYF | TGTGCCACCAGCAGAGGGGATGGTCGCCAGCAGTACTTC
. | TRBD2 | TRBJ2-2 | TRBV30 | CACWGVGLAGSTGELFF | TGTGCCTGCTGGGGGGTCGGACTAGCGGGAAGTACCGGGGAGCTGTTTTTT
. | . | TRBJ1-4 | TRBV18 | CASSPHPSEKLFF | TGTGCCAGCTCACCCCATCCTTCCGAAAAACTGTTTTTT
. | . | TRBJ2-1 | TRBV6-1 | CASSERVGGYNEQFF | TGTGCCAGCAGTGAACGTGTAGGGGGCTACAATGAGCAGTTCTTC
. | . | TRBJ2-7 | TRBV24-1 | CATSGAGPTDSYEQYF | TGTGCCACCAGTGGGGCGGGACCGACAGATTCCTACGAGCAGTACTTC
. | TRBD1 | TRBJ1-4 | TRBV2 | CASSEVRGDRAEKLFF | TGTGCCAGCAGTGAAGTTCGTGGGGACAGGGCTGAAAAACTGTTTTTT
. | TRBD1 | TRBJ1-2 | TRBV19 | CASSPPGGLVSGYTF | TGTGCCAGTAGCCCCCCAGGGGGCTTAGTAAGTGGCTACACCTTC
. | . | TRBJ2-1 | TRBV4-1 | CASSQAGEVYNEQFF | TGCGCCAGCAGCCAAGCGGGAGAAGTCTACAATGAGCAGTTCTTC
. | . | TRBJ1-2 | TRBV6-5 | CASSYHGSAGDGYTF | TGTGCCAGCAGTTACCATGGCAGCGCCGGGGATGGCTACACCTTC
. | . | TRBJ2-3 | TRBV6-6 | CASTLTGGRTDTQYF | TGTGCCAGCACCCTAACGGGGGGCCGGACAGATACGCAGTATTTT
. | . | TRBJ2-7 | TRBV6-2/TRBV6-3 | CASSYSAGGAAYEQYF | TGTGCCAGCAGTTACTCCGCCGGCGGGGCCGCCTACGAGCAGTACTTC
. | . | TRBJ2-2 | TRBV27 | CASSLQGRSGELFF | TGTGCCAGCAGTTTACAGGGAAGATCCGGGGAGCTGTTTTTT
. | TRBD1 | TRBJ2-7 | TRBV4-1 | CASSLDRGLFEQYF | TGCGCCAGCAGCCTGGACAGGGGCCTCTTCGAGCAGTACTTC
. | . | TRBJ2-3 | TRBV11-2 | CASSWGGPGPGTQYF | TGTGCCAGCAGCTGGGGGGGCCCGGGGCCGGGTACGCAGTATTTT
once | TRBD1 | TRBJ1-4 | TRBV3-1/TRBV3-2 | CASSGQGGPEKLFF | TGTGCCAGCAGCGGACAGGGGGGCCCCGAAAAACTGTTTTTT
. | . | TRBJ1-4 | TRBV3-1/TRBV3-2 | CASSQVYSGSPGKLFF | TGTGCCAGCAGCCAAGTGTACAGCGGATCCCCTGGGAAACTGTTTTTT
once | . | TRBJ2-1 | TRBV12-3/TRBV12-4 | CASSSTSNEQFF | TGTGCCAGCAGCTCTACTAGTAATGAGCAGTTCTTC
. | . | TRBJ2-1 | TRBV28 | CASKGGGSYNEQFF | TGTGCCAGCAAGGGGGGAGGATCCTACAATGAGCAGTTCTTC
. | TRBD1 | TRBJ1-4 | TRBV28 | CASTQDRGGKLFF | TGTGCCAGCACCCAGGACAGGGGGGGAAAACTGTTTTTT
. | . | TRBJ2-2 | TRBV9 | CASSVNPVRVDQLTTGELFF | TGTGCCAGCAGCGTAAACCCAGTCAGGGTGGATCAGTTAACAACCGGGGAGCTGTTTTTT
. | . | TRBJ2-3 | TRBV4-2 | CASSPTQSDTQYF | TGTGCCAGCAGCCCCACCCAGTCAGATACGCAGTATTTT
. | . | TRBJ1-1 | TRBV18 | CASSPRGLNTEAFF | TGTGCCAGCTCCCCACGGGGATTGAACACTGAAGCTTTCTTT
. | . | TRBJ2-3 | TRBV12-3/TRBV12-4 | CASGSGTQYF | TGTGCCAGCGGATCCGGTACGCAGTATTTT
. | TRBD2 | TRBJ2-5 | TRBV2 | CASSEARAGGETQYF | TGTGCCAGCAGTGAAGCTCGGGCGGGAGGAGAGACCCAGTACTTC
. | . | TRBJ1-6 | TRBV15 | CATSSIIRKGGDSPLHF | TGTGCCACCAGCAGCATCATCCGGAAGGGTGGTGATTCACCCCTCCACTTT